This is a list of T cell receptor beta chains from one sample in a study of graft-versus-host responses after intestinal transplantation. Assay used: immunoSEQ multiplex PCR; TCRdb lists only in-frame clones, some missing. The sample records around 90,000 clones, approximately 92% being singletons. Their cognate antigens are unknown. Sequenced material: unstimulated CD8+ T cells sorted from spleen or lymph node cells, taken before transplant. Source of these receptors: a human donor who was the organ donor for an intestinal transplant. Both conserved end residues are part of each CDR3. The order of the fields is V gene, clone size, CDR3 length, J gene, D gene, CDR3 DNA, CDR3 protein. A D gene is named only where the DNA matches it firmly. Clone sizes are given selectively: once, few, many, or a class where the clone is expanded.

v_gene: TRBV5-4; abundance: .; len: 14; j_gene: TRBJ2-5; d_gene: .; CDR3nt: TGTGCCAGCAGCTTGGGGGCAGCCCAAGAGACCCAGTACTTC; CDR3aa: CASSLGAAQETQYF
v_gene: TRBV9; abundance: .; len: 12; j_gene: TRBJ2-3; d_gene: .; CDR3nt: TGTGCCAGCAGCGACCTAGCAGATACGCAGTATTTT; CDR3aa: CASSDLADTQYF
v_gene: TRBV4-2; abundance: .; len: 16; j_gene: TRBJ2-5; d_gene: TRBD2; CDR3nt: TGTGCCAGCAGGCAACCTCGGGGGGGGAGGGGTGAGACCCAGTACTTC; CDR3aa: CASRQPRGGRGETQYF
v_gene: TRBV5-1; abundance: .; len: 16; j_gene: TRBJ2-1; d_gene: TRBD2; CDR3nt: TGCGCCAGCAGCTTGGGACTAGCGCCGACCTACAATGAGCAGTTCTTC; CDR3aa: CASSLGLAPTYNEQFF
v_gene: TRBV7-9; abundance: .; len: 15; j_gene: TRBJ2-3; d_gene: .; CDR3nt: TGTGCCAGCAGCCCCAGTGGGGCCCTCCCAGATACGCAGTATTTT; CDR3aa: CASSPSGALPDTQYF
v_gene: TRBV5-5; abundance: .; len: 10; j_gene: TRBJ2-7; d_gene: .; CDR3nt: TGTGCCAGCAGCTTCGGAGTGCAGTACTTC; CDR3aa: CASSFGVQYF
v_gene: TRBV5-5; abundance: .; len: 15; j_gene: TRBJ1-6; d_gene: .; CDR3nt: TGTGCCAGCAGCTTCTTCACTGGCGGTAGATCACCCCTCCACTTT; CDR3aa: CASSFFTGGRSPLHF
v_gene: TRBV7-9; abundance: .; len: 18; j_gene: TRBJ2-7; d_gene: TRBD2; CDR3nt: TGTGCCAGCAGCCCCGGGACTAGCGGGGGCCCGGCCCCCTACGAGCAGTACTTC; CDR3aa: CASSPGTSGGPAPYEQYF
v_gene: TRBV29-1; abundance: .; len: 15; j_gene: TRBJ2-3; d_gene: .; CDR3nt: TGCAGCGTTGAAGATCGGGGTTCCCGCACAGATACGCAGTATTTT; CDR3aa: CSVEDRGSRTDTQYF
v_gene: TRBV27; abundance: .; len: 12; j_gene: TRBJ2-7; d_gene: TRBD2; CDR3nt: TGTGCCAGCAGTTTCTTAGCGGGCGAGCAGTACTTC; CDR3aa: CASSFLAGEQYF
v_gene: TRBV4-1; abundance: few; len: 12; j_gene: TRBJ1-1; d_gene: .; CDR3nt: TGCGCCAGCAGCCAAGAGGGGGGAGAAGCTTTCTTT; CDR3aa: CASSQEGGEAFF
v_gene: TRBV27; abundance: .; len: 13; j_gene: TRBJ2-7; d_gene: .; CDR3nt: TGTGCCAGCAGTCCACCCCCCGGGGTCGAGCAGTACTTC; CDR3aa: CASSPPPGVEQYF
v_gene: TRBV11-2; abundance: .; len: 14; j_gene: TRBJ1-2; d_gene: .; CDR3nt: TGTGCCAGCAGCTTAGTGTCGGGGAACTATGGCTACACCTTC; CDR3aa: CASSLVSGNYGYTF
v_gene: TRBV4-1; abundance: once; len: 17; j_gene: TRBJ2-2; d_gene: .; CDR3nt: TGCGCCAGCAGCCAAGTTGTGACTAGACCGAACACCGGGGAGCTGTTTTTT; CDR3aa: CASSQVVTRPNTGELFF
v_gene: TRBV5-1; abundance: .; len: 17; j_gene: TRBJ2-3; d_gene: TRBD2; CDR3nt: TGCGCCAGCAGCGGAAAAGGACTAGCGGGAGCGGTAGATACGCAGTATTTT; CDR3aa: CASSGKGLAGAVDTQYF
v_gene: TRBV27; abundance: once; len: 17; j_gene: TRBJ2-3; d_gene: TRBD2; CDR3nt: TGTGCCAGCAGTTTCCTAGCGGGTTATCCCAGCACAGATACGCAGTATTTT; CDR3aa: CASSFLAGYPSTDTQYF
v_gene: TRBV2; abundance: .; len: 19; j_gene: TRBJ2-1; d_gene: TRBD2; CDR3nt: TGTGCCAGCAGCTTAGCGGGGGGACGGTTTTCAACCCATCAGGATGAGCAGTTCTTC; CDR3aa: CASSLAGGRFSTHQDEQFF
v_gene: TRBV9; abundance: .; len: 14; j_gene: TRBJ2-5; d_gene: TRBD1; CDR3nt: TGTGCCAGCAGCGAGGGACAGGGACTAGAGACCCAGTACTTC; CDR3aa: CASSEGQGLETQYF
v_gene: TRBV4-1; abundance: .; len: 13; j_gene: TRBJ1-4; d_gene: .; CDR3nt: TGCGCCAGTACGGGACAAATGAATGAAAAACTGTTTTTT; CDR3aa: CASTGQMNEKLFF
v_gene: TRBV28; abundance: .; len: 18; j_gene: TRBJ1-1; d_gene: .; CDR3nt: TGTGCCAGCAGTACTATAACCCCACGGGGATCCATGAACACTGAAGCTTTCTTT; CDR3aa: CASSTITPRGSMNTEAFF